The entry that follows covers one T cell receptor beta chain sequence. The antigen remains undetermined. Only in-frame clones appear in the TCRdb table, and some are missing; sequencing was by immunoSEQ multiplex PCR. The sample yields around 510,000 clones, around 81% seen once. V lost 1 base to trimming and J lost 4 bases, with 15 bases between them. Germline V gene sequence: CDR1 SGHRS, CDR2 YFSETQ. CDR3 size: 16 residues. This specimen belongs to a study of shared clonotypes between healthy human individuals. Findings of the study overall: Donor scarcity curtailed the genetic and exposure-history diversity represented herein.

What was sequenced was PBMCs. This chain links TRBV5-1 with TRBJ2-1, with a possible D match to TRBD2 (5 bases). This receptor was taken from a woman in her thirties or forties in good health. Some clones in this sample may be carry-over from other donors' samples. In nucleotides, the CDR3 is TGCGCCAGCAGCTTGTCGGGGTCGGCAGGTTACAATGAGCAGTTCTTC. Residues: CASSLSGSAGYNEQFF.